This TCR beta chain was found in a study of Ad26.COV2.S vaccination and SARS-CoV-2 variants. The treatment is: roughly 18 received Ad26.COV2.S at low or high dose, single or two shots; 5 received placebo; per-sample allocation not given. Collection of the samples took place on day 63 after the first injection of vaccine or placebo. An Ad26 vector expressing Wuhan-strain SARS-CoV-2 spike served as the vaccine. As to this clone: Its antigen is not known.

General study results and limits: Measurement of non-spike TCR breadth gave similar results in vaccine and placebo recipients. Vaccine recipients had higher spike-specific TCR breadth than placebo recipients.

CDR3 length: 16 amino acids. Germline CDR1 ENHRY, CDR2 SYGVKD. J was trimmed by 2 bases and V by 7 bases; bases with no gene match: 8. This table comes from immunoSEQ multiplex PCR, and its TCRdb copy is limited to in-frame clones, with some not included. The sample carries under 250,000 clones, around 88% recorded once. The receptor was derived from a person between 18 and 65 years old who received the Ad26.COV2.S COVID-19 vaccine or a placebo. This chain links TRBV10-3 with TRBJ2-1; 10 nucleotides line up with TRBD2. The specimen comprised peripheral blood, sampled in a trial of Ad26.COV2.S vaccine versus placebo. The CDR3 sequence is CAIMGEAGGTYNEQFF. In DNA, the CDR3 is TGTGCCATCATGGGCGAAGCGGGGGGGACCTACAATGAGCAGTTCTTC.